This T cell receptor beta chain was recovered during a study of T cell clonotyping in hematopoietic cell transplantation. The study's findings and limits: No sorting was done, leaving CD4 and CD8 contributions mixed. Recipient TCR diversity dropped after transplant; expanded clonotypes rose from day 30 to 180. Few recipient clonotypes overlapped donors; over 95% were de novo at given depth.

With respect to this clone: Antigen unknown.

The CDR3 is 15 amino acids. Deletions cut 1 base from V and 0 bases from J, with 10 bases between. Germline V gene sequence: CDR1 SGHTA, CDR2 FQGNSA. The assay was immunoSEQ multiplex PCR, and TCRdb's table has in-frame clones only and misses some. In the table there are 13,000 or so clones, around 97% of which are singletons. This specimen consisted of peripheral blood mononuclear cells, obtained 30 days after allogeneic stem cell transplant. The sequence was collected from a female patient in her 50s who had an allogeneic stem cell transplant from an unrelated donor, so T cells may come from the graft donor. Some clones in this sample may be carry-over from other donors' samples. J is TRBJ2-7 and V is TRBV7-2; D possibly corresponds to TRBD2 (6 bases). CDR3 sequence (DNA): TGTGCCAGCAGCTTAGTGCTCGGGAGCTCCTACGAGCAGTACTTC. Protein sequence: CASSLVLGSSYEQYF.